This TCR beta chain was documented in a study of CD8 T cells in ankylosing spondylitis (dated by TCRdb to about 2017). Some background on the complete study: The study profiled T cell receptor beta repertoires in healthy donors and ankylosing spondylitis patients to find disease-linked TCR variants. Peripheral blood samples were taken, and synovial fluid was additionally collected from ankylosing spondylitis patients. The whole study cohort included 85 to 120 healthy donors and roughly 24 ankylosing spondylitis patients.

The investigation overall reported the following: Blood from ankylosing spondylitis patients appeared to be characterized by a TCR beta motif composed of under ten highly homologous amino acid variants. The disease-linked clones showed a CD8+ phenotype and occurred at relatively low frequencies in peripheral blood. According to the report, matched synovial fluid samples from ankylosing spondylitis patients were significantly enriched for the disease-linked clones. Some TCR beta motif variants had previously been reported in synovial fluid and blood of reactive arthritis patients, which suggested common disease-initiation mechanisms.

Including cysteine and phenylalanine, the CDR3 has 14 amino acids. Only the CDR3 portion is preserved as DNA: 42 bases, with reading frame beginning at the first base. In the germline V gene, CDR1 corresponds to SQVTM and CDR2 to ANQGSEA. The junction shows trimming of 4 bases on V and 1 base on J, plus 13 bases between the germline ends. Sequencing relied on an Illumina HiSeq 2500. Quantitative 5'-RACE with molecular barcodes was used to prepare TCR beta libraries. In the original analysis: A new computational method, built on a probabilistic model of VDJ rearrangement, was used to identify disease-linked TCR variants. TCRdb redid the processing of the public reads, applying fastp at Q25 and MiXCR, and retained in-frame beta chains. Rows are combined by CDR3 protein, so each entry shows the most common genes and DNA. The V and J calls and clone size come from TCRdb's table, not from the authors' own analysis. Counted in this sample were 250,000 or so distinct CDR3 sequences; 20% to 30% of them appeared once. The ten largest clonotypes hold around 0.64% of the sample.

This clonotype came up many times. Its binding antigen is unknown. No base-level quality is on record; no much larger clone is a single base apart. The TCR sequence derives from a male donor with ankylosing spondylitis or in good health (not recorded which). The sequencing input was blood, either unsorted or a sorted T cell fraction (not recorded which). The chain was built from TRBV29-1 and TRBJ2-5, with the D segment identity uncertain. At the DNA level, the sequence is TGCAGCGTTGCCGGTTCGGAGAGCCAAGAGACCCAGTACTTC. This yields the protein CSVAGSESQETQYF.